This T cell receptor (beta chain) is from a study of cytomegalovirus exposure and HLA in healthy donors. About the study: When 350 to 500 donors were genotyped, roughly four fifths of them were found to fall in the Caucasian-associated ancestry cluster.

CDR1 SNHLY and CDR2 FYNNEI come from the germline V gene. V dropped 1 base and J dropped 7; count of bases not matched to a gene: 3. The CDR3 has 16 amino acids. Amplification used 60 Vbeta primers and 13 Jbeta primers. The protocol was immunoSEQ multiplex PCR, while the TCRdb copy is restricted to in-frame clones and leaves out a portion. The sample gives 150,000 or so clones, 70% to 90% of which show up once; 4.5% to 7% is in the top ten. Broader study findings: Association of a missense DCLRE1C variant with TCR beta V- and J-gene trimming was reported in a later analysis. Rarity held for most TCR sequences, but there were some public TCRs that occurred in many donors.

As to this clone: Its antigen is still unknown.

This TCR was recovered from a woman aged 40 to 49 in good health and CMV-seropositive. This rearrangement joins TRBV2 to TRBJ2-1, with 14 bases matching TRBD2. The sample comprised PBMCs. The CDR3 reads CASSEVGLAGVNEQFF. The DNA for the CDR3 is TGTGCCAGCAGTGAAGTGGGACTAGCGGGAGTAAATGAGCAGTTCTTC. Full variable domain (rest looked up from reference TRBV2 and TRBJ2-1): EPEVTQTPSHQVTQMGQEVILRCVPISNHLYFYWYRQILGQKVEFLVSFYNNEISEKSEIFDDQFSVERPDGSNFTLKIRSTKLEDSAMYFCASSEVGLAGVNEQFFGPGTRLTVL.